This T cell receptor beta chain was profiled in a study of shared clonotypes between healthy human individuals. Study as a whole: Donors had three CD4 naive, three CD4 memory, two CD8 naive and one CD8 memory plate apiece. Study observations and caveats: Rarefaction exposed incomplete sorted-subset sequencing despite large depth.

Deletions cut 3 bases from V and 4 bases from J, with 13 bases between. This CDR3 is 14 amino acids long. Germline V gene sequence: CDR1 MDHEN, CDR2 SYDVKM. Some clones are missing from TCRdb's copy, which holds only in-frame ones; the method was immunoSEQ multiplex PCR. The table shows some 1,100,000 clones, with more than 75% occurring only once. Comments on this clone: Its antigen is currently unknown. Within the sample, other DNA sequences also encode this same CDR3.

The donors, all of them Caucasian adults, lived in Nashville, Tennessee. The rearrangement joins TRBV28 to TRBJ2-7; the D gene is possibly TRBD2 (7 bases). The source material was memory CD4+ T cells from PBMCs. The subset here: CD45RA-negative fraction. The clonotype comes from a man younger than 35 in good health. Some clones in this sample may be carry-over from other donors' samples. In DNA, the CDR3 is TGTGCCAGCAGTTTGGGAAGGGGGGGGTACGAGCAGTACTTC. Encoded protein: CASSLGRGGYEQYF.